What follows are 11 T cell receptor beta chains derived from one specimen sequenced in a study of Ad26.COV2.S vaccination and SARS-CoV-2 variants (dated by TCRdb to the early 2020s). The sample's treatment or condition label is to be understood as: approximately 18 received Ad26.COV2.S at low or high dose, single or two shots; about 5 received placebo; per-sample allocation not given. Repertoires of vaccine and placebo recipients were sequenced from samples collected on day 63 after the first injection. The library was produced with the immunoSEQ multiplex PCR assay. Held by TCRdb, this immuneACCESS table contains in-frame sequences only and omits some clones. Under half of the omission traces to an unresolved V gene where checked; the cause of the rest is unknown. The sample table contains hundreds of thousands of clones; only one count was recorded for around 89% of them. Approximately 1.5% of the sample lies in the top ten.

Source: peripheral blood, taken in a trial of Ad26.COV2.S vaccine versus placebo. These receptors all come from a person aged 18-65 years who received the Ad26.COV2.S COVID-19 vaccine or a placebo.

In its sample, this clone was seen a few times. At the DNA level, this CDR3 is encoded by other sequences in the same sample as well. The rearrangement joins TRBV18 to TRBJ1-5, with TRBD1 as a possible D gene (5 bases). Between the trimmed V and J ends, which lost 1 base and 1 base, there was a span of 5 bases. This CDR3 is 14 amino acids long. Germline CDR1 KGHSH, CDR2 LQKENI. CDR3 coding DNA: TGTGCCAGCTCACCACGGGACAGCAATCAGCCCCAGCATTTT. Protein product: CASSPRDSNQPQHF.

On this clone: It is likely a read error, because the conserved phenylalanine at the end of the CDR3 is missing. The chain has TRBV6-5 and TRBJ1-1, with TRBD1 identical over 8 bases. This CDR3 has 15 amino acids. Per the germline V gene, CDR1 is MNHEY and CDR2 is SVGAGI. The V segment lost 5 bases and the J segment 4 bases; nucleotides outside the gene matches: 9. The CDR3 region is CASSTRQGKATEAFL. Here the CDR3 DNA reads TGTGCCAGCAGTACCCGACAGGGGAAGGCCACTGAAGCTTTCCTT.

This clone has a single count. The chain recombines TRBV7-9 with TRBJ1-2; the D gene is possibly TRBD1 (5 bases). The V and J ends lost 2 bases and 1 base respectively, with 11 bases between them. The CDR3 has 15 residues. The germline V gene encodes CDR1 SEHNR and CDR2 FQNEAQ (reference sequence). This CDR3 reads CASSLTDTVNYGYTF. CDR3 bases: TGTGCCAGCAGCTTAACGGACACCGTTAACTATGGCTACACCTTC.

V gene TRBV6-6 combines with J gene TRBJ1-5; D is ambiguous. The V gene's germline CDR1 is MNHNY and CDR2 SVGAGI (reference sequence). This CDR3 has 12 amino acids. V shed 9 bases and J shed 0 bases, with 6 bases lying between them. CDR3 amino acids: CASRVSNQPQHF. The DNA for the CDR3 is TGTGCCAGTAGGGTTAGCAATCAGCCCCAGCATTTT.

About this clone itself: At the DNA level, this CDR3 is encoded by other sequences in the same sample as well. The V call is TRBV5-1, the J call TRBJ1-1, with 7 bases fitting TRBD1. Germline V gene lookup returns CDR1 SGHRS and CDR2 YFSETQ. Losses at the gene ends were 0 bases for V and 1 base for J; bases not matched to a gene: 3. This CDR3 is built from 15 residues. The chain's CDR3 is CASSLAGTENTEAFF. The CDR3 DNA reads TGCGCCAGCAGCTTGGCGGGGACAGAGAACACTGAAGCTTTCTTT.

The V and J genes are TRBV24-1 and TRBJ2-5, with D possibly being TRBD1 (5 bases). The V gene's germline CDR1 is KGHDR and CDR2 SFDVKD. Trimming cost V 7 bases and J 0 bases, with 8 bases left between them. This CDR3 spans 13 amino acids. DNA of the CDR3: TGTGCCACCAGCAAGGGGCACCAAGAGACCCAGTACTTC. Encoded protein: CATSKGHQETQYF.

V gene TRBV10-3 combines with J gene TRBJ2-2, with D maybe TRBD1 (6 bases). CDR3 length equals 14 residues. Trimming took 3 bases from V and 6 from J, leaving 11 bases between them. Germline CDR1 is ENHRY and CDR2 is SYGVKD. DNA of the CDR3: TGTGCCATCAGTGACCCACAGGGTGCCGGGGAGCTGTTTTTT. Translation: CAISDPQGAGELFF.

The chain joins TRBV10-3 to TRBJ2-2; D remains unclear. Germline-derived CDR1 and CDR2 are ENHRY and SYGVKD. Deletions cut 7 bases from V and 1 base from J, with 7 bases between. The CDR3 covers 13 residues. The CDR3 protein is CAIMAGNTGELFF. The DNA for the CDR3 is TGTGCCATCATGGCTGGGAACACCGGGGAGCTGTTTTTT.

This chain joins TRBV2 and TRBJ1-5, with TRBD1 identical over 7 bases. CDR3 length: 13 residues. The germline V gene encodes CDR1 SNHLY and CDR2 FYNNEI. V lost 7 bases to trimming and J lost 3 bases; unmatched junction nucleotides: 3. The CDR3 protein is CASMGQTNQPQHF. CDR3 bases: TGTGCCAGCATGGGACAGACCAATCAGCCCCAGCATTTT.

This clone was recorded once. V is TRBV15 and J is TRBJ2-1; D is uncertain. Trimming stripped 0 bases from V and 6 bases from J, with 9 bases between. The CDR3 covers 14 residues. Germline values: CDR1 LNHNV, CDR2 YYDKDF (reference sequence). In DNA, the CDR3 is TGTGCCACCAGCAGAGATGGGGTTTCCAATGAGCAGTTCTTC. The encoded protein is CATSRDGVSNEQFF.

V is TRBV5-4 and J is TRBJ1-2, with D unresolved. CDR3 length: 13 amino acids. Germline V gene lookup returns CDR1 SGHNT and CDR2 YYREEE (reference sequence). Trimming removed 4 bases from V and 3 bases from J, with 10 bases in between. The CDR3 is CASSPDGYYGYTF. The CDR3 DNA follows: TGTGCCAGCAGCCCGGACGGCTACTATGGCTACACCTTC. The full variable domain, in which reference TRBV5-4 and TRBJ1-2 provide the parts outside the CDR3, is ETGVTQSPTHLIKTRGQQVTLRCSSQSGHNTVSWYQQALGQGPQFIFQYYREEENGRGNFPPRFSGLQFPNYSSELNVNALELDDSALYLCASSPDGYYGYTFGSGTRLTVV.